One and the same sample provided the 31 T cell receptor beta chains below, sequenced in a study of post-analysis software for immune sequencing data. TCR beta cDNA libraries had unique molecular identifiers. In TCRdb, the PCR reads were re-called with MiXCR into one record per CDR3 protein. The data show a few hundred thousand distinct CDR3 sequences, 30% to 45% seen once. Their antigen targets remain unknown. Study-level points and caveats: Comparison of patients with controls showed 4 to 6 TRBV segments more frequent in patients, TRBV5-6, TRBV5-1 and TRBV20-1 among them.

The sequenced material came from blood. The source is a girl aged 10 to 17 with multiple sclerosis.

CDR3 in amino acids: CASRPGTLGTDTQYF. The CDR3, as DNA: TGTGCCAGCAGACCGGGGACGCTAGGCACAGATACGCAGTATTTT. The rearrangement links TRBV27 to TRBJ2-3; either TRBD1 or TRBD2 may fit D (5 bases each). CDR1 and CDR2 from the germline V gene are MNHEY and SMNVEV (reference sequence). V was trimmed by 6 bases and J by 1 base, leaving 14 bases between them. The CDR3 extends over 15 amino acids.

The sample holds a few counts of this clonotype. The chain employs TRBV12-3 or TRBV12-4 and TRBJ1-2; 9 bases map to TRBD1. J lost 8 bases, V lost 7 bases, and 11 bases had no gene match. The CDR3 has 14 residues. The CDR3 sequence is CASTPGQGVGGYTF. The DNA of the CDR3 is TGTGCCAGCACCCCGGGACAGGGAGTGGGAGGCTACACCTTC.

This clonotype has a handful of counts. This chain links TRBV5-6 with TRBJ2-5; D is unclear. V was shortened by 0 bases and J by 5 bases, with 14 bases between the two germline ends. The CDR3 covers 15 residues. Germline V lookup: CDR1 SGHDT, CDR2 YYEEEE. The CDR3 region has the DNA TGTGCCAGCAGCTTGGTGGCCCTAGTACGGGAGACCCAGTACTTC. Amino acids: CASSLVALVRETQYF.

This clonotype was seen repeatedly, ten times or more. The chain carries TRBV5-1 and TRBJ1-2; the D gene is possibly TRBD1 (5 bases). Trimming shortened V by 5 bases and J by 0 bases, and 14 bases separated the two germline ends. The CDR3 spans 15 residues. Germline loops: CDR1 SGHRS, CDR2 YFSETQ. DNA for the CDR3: TGCGCCAGCAGATCCAACCGGGACCCTAACTATGGCTACACCTTC. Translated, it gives CASRSNRDPNYGYTF.

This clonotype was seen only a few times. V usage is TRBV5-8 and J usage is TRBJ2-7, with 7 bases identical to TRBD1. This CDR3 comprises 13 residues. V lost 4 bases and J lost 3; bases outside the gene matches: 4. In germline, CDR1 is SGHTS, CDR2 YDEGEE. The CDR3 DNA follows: TGTGCCAGCAGCGGGACAGATAACTACGAGCAGTACTTC. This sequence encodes CASSGTDNYEQYF.

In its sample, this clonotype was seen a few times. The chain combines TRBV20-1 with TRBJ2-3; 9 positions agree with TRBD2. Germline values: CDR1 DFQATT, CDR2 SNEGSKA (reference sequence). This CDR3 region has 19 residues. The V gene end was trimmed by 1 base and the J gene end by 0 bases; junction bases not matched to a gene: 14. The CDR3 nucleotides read TGCAGTGCTAGAGCCGGCCCGGGTGGAGCGGGGGGCAGCACAGATACGCAGTATTTT. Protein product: CSARAGPGGAGGSTDTQYF.

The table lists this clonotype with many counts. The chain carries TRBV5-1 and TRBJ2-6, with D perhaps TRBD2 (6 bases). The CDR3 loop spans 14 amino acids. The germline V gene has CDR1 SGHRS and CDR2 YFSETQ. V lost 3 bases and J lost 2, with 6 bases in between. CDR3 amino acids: CASSSGAGANVLTF. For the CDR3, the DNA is TGCGCCAGCAGCTCGGGAGCTGGGGCCAACGTCCTGACTTTC.

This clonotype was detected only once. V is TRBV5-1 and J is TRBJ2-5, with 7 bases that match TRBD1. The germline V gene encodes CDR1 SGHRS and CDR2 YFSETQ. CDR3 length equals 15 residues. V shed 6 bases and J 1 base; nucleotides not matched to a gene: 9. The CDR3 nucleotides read TGCGCCAGCAACAGGGGACCGAGACCCCAAGAGACCCAGTACTTC. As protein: CASNRGPRPQETQYF. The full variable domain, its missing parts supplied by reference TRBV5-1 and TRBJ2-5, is KAGVTQTPRYLIKTRGQQVTLSCSPISGHRSVSWYQQTPGQGLQFLFEYFSETQRNKGNFPGRFSGRQFSNSRSEMNVSTLELGDSALYLCASNRGPRPQETQYFGPGTRLLVL.

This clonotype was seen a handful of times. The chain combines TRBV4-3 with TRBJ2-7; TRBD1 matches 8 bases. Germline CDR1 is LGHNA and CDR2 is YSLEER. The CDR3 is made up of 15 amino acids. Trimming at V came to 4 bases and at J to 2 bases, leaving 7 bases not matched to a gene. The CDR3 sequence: CASSRGTGVPYEQYF. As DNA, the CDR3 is TGCGCCAGCAGCCGCGGGACAGGAGTACCCTACGAGCAGTACTTC.

CDR3 amino acids: CSVVRGLTGDTQYF. CDR3 sequence (DNA): TGCAGCGTTGTGCGGGGTCTGACCGGTGATACGCAGTATTTT. The V and J genes are TRBV29-1 and TRBJ2-3; D might be TRBD2 (6 bases). Trimming took 4 bases from V and 6 from J, leaving 17 bases between them. Germline assignment: CDR1 SQVTM and CDR2 ANQGSEA. This CDR3 has 14 residues.

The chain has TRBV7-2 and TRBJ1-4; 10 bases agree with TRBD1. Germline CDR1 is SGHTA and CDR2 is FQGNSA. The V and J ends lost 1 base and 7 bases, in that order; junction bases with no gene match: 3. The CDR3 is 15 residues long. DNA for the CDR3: TGTGCCAGCAGCTTAGATGGGACAGGGGCTGAAAAACTGTTTTTT. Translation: CASSLDGTGAEKLFF.

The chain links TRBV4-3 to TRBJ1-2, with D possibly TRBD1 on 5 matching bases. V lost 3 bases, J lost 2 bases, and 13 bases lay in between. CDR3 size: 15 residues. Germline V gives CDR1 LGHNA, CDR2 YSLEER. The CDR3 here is CASSQGGPQNYGYTF. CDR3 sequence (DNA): TGCGCCAGCAGCCAGGGGGGACCGCAAAACTATGGCTACACCTTC.

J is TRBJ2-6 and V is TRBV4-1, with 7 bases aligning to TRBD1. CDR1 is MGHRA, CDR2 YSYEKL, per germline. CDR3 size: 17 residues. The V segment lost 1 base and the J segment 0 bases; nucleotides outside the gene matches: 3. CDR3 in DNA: TGCGCCAGCAGCCAAGGACAGGGACCCTCTGGGGCCAACGTCCTGACTTTC. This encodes CASSQGQGPSGANVLTF.

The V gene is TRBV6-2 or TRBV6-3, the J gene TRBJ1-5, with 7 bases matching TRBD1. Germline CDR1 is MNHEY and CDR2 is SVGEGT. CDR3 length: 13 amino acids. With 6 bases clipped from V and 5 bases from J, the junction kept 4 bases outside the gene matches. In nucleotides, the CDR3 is TGTGCCAGCAGGGAAACAGGGGATCAGCCCCAGCATTTT. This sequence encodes CASRETGDQPQHF.

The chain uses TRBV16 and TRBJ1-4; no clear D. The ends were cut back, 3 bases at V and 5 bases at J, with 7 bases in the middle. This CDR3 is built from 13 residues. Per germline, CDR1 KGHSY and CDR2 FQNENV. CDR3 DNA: TGTGCCAGCAGCCAGGCAGTCAATGAAAAACTGTTTTTT. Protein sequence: CASSQAVNEKLFF.

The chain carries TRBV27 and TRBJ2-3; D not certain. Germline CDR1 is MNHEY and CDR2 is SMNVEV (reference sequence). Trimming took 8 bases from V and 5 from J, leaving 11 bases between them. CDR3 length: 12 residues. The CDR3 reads CASGPIGDTQYF. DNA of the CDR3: TGTGCCAGCGGCCCGATTGGAGATACGCAGTATTTT.

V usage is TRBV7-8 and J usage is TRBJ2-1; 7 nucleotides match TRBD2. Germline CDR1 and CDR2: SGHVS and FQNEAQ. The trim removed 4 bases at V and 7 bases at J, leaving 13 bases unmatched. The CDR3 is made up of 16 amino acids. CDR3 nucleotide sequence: TGTGCCAGCAGCTCCCCCCCGGCGGGGGTGGCGAATGAGCAGTTCTTC. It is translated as CASSSPPAGVANEQFF.

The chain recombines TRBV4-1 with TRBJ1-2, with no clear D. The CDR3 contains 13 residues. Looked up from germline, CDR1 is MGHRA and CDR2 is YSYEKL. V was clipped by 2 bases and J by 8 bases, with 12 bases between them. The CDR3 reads CASSQMTEGGYTF. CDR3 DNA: TGCGCCAGCAGCCAAATGACGGAAGGGGGCTACACCTTC.

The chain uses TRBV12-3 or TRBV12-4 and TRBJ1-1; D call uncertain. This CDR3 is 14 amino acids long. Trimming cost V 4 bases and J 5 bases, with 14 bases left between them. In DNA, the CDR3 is TGTGCCAGCAGTTCGGGGATAGTGGGGACTGAAGCTTTCTTT. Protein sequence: CASSSGIVGTEAFF.

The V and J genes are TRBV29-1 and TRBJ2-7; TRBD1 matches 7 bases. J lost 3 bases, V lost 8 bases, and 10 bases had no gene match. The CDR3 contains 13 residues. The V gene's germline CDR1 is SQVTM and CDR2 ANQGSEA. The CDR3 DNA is TGCAGCATTGCTCTATCAGGGGGCTACGAGCAGTACTTC. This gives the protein CSIALSGGYEQYF.

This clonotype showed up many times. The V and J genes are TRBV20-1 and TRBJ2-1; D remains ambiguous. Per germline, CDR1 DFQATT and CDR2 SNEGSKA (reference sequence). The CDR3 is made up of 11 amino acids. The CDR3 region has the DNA TGCAGCGCGAATGGGGTGAATGAGCAGTTCTTC. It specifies CSANGVNEQFF.

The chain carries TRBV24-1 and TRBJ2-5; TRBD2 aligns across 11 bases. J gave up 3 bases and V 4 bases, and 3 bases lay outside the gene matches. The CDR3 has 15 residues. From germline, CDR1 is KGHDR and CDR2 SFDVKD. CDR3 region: CATSDVLAGEETQYF. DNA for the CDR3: TGTGCCACCAGTGACGTACTAGCGGGGGAAGAGACCCAGTACTTC.

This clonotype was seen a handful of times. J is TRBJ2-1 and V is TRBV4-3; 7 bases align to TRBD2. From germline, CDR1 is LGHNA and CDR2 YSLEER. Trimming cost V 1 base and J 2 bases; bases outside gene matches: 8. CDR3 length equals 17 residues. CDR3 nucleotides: TGCGCCAGCAGCCAAGTTGTTTCGGGGGGTCCCTACAATGAGCAGTTCTTC. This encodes CASSQVVSGGPYNEQFF.

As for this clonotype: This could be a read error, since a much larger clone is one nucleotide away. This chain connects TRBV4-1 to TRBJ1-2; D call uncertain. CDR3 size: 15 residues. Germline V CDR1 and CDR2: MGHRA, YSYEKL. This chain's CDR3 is CASNQDTGSNYGYTF. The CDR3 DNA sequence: TGCGCCAGCAACCAAGATACGGGCAGTAACTATGGCTACACCTTC.

The CDR3 spells CSARRLAGGRNTQYF. Written as DNA, the CDR3 is TGCAGTGCTCGCAGACTAGCGGGGGGGCGAAATACGCAGTATTTT. This chain uses TRBV20-1 with TRBJ2-3, with 14 bases lining up with TRBD2. The CDR3 sequence is 15 residues long. The trim removed 5 bases at V and 7 bases at J, leaving 8 bases unmatched. Germline V gives CDR1 DFQATT, CDR2 SNEGSKA (reference sequence).

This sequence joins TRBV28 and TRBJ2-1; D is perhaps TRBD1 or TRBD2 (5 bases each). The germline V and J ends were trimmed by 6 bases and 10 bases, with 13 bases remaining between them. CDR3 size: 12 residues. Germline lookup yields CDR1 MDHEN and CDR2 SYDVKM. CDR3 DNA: TGTGCCAGCAGGATCGGGGCGAGGGAGCAGTTCTTC. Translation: CASRIGAREQFF.

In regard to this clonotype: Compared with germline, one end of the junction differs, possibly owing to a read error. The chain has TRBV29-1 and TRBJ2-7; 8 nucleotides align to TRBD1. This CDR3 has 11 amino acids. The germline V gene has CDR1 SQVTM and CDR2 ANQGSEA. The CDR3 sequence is CGVGQGYEQYF. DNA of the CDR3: TGCGGCGTTGGACAGGGCTACGAGCAGTACTTC.

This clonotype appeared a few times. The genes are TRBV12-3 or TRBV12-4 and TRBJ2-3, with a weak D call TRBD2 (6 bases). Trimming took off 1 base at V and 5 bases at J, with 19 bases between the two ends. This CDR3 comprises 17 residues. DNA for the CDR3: TGTGCCAGCAGTTTAGAGGCGGGGCGGTACAGTGTAGATACGCAGTATTTT. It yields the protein CASSLEAGRYSVDTQYF.

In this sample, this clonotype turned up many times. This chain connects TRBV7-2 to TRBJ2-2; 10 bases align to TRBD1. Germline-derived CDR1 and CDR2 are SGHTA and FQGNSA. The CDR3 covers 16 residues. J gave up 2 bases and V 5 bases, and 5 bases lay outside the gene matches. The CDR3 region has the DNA TGTGCCAGCAGCCGGGGGACAGGGGTTAACACCGGGGAGCTGTTTTTT. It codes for CASSRGTGVNTGELFF.

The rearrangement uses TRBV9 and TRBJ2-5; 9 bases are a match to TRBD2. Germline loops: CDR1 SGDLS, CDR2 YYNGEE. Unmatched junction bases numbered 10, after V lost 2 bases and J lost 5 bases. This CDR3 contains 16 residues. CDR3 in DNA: TGTGCCAGCAGCGTGGGCGGGGGGGCCGAGTATGAGACCCAGTACTTC. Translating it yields CASSVGGGAEYETQYF.

This chain's CDR3 is CASSEQTSGQYNEQFF. As DNA, the CDR3 is TGTGCCAGCAGTGAGCAGACTAGCGGTCAGTACAATGAGCAGTTCTTC. V usage is TRBV6-1 and J usage is TRBJ2-1, with 9 bases that match TRBD2. CDR1 MNHNS and CDR2 SASEGT come from the germline V gene. The junction had 7 bases not matched to a gene; V was cut back by 3 bases and J by 4 bases. The CDR3 loop spans 16 amino acids.